The clone carrying this T cell receptor beta chain was counted once. This entry belongs to a study of blood T cell repertoires in COVID-19. About the study: From T cells, B-cell-depleted T cells, or PBMCs came the material, which was cDNA or gDNA.

V lost 2 bases and J 2 bases, leaving 8 bases between the germline ends. There are 14 residues in the CDR3. Germline V gives CDR1 SEHNR, CDR2 FQNEAQ (reference sequence). The assay was immunoSEQ multiplex PCR, and TCRdb's table has in-frame clones only and misses some. Among approximately 170,000 clones listed, 93% were seen once. This TCR was recovered from a woman in her sixties or seventies with COVID-19, enrolled during active disease. The chain employs TRBV7-9 and TRBJ2-3; no firm D call. Sequenced: peripheral blood. The CDR3 spells CASSLTLDTDTQYF. CDR3 nucleotides: TGTGCCAGCAGCTTAACCCTAGACACAGATACGCAGTATTTT.